Each of the 4 T cell receptor beta chains below was sequenced from the same sample in a study of T cells in Graves' hyperthyroidism and ophthalmopathy. Regions amplified from RNA transcripts were the TCR beta CDR3 regions. A first-round RT-PCR of the TCR CDR3 used the HTBI primer set. One entry per CDR3 protein, called by TCRdb with MiXCR from the multiplex PCR reads. The sample has around 200,000 distinct CDR3 sequences, approximately 16% seen once; the top ten hold about 41%. What was sequenced was blood. All receptors come from a man in his forties or fifties with Graves' hyperthyroidism.

This clonotype was detected many times. The genes are TRBV14 and TRBJ1-1; 9 bases are a match to TRBD1. The CDR3 contains 15 residues. V trimming: 0 bases; J trimming: 7 bases; junction bases outside the gene matches: 6. Germline-derived CDR1 and CDR2 are SGHDN and FVKESK. Written as DNA, the CDR3 is TGTGCCAGCAGCCAAGATGGGACAGGGTTGCGTGAAGCTTTCTTT. Protein: CASSQDGTGLREAFF. The variable domain in full, completed from reference TRBV14 and TRBJ1-1, reads EAGVTQFPSHSVIEKGQTVTLRCDPISGHDNLYWYRRVMGKEIKFLLHFVKESKQDESGMPNNRFLAERTGGTYSTLKVQPAELEDSGVYFCASSQDGTGLREAFFGQGTRLTVV.

This clonotype was counted many times. The genes are TRBV20-1 and TRBJ1-1; tentative D call: TRBD1 (5 bases). The CDR3 has 13 amino acids. Germline V gives CDR1 DFQATT, CDR2 SNEGSKA (reference sequence). Trimming took 1 base from V and 1 from J, leaving 7 bases between them. CDR3 nucleotide sequence: TGCAGTGCTAGAGTTGACAGGAACACTGAAGCTTTCTTT. Its translation is CSARVDRNTEAFF.

A few counts support this clonotype. J is TRBJ1-1 and V is TRBV4-3; 7 nucleotides line up with TRBD1. Germline trimming cut 0 bases from V and 5 bases from J; bases unmatched to any gene: 6. Germline lookup yields CDR1 LGHNA and CDR2 YSLEER. This CDR3 region has 15 residues. The CDR3 nucleotides read TGCGCCAGCAGCCAAGATTCAACAGGGGTTACTGAAGCTTTCTTT. The encoded protein is CASSQDSTGVTEAFF.

V gene TRBV20-1 combines with J gene TRBJ1-5, with TRBD1 matching over 8 bases. CDR1 DFQATT and CDR2 SNEGSKA come from the germline V gene (reference sequence). With V trimmed by 3 bases and J by 2 bases, 3 bases remained unmatched. The CDR3 has 14 amino acids. The CDR3 DNA follows: TGCAGTGCTAGGGAACAGGGGGGCAATCAGCCCCAGCATTTT. Residues: CSAREQGGNQPQHF.